This TCR beta chain is drawn from a study of blood T cell repertoires in COVID-19. Only in-frame clones appear in the TCRdb table, and some are missing; sequencing was by immunoSEQ multiplex PCR. The sample lists roughly 40,000 clones; around 86% were seen once. V lost 4 bases and J lost 9; bases outside the gene matches: 14. This CDR3 contains 15 residues. Germline-derived CDR1 and CDR2 are MDHEN and SYDVKM. This sequence joins TRBV28 and TRBJ1-1; 7 bases are shared with TRBD1. The sample consisted of peripheral blood. The clonotype was recovered from a human donor in a cohort sampled during active COVID-19. The CDR3 here is CASSSIRSGTVQAFF. The DNA for the CDR3 is TGTGCCAGCAGTTCAATACGTTCCGGGACAGTCCAAGCTTTCTTT.